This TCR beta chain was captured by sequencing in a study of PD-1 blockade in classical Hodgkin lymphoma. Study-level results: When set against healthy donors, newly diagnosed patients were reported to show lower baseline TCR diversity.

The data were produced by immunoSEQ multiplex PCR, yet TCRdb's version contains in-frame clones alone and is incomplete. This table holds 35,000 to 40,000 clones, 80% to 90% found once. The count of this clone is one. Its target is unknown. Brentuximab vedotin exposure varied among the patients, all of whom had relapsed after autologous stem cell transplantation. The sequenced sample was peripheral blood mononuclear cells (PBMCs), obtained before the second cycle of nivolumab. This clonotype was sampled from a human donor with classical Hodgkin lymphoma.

CDR3 coding DNA: TGTGCCAGCAGCTTAGTGGGAGGCGCCTACAATGAGCAGTTCTTC. Translating gives CASSLVGGAYNEQFF. V usage is TRBV11-1 and J usage is TRBJ2-1; TRBD2 might be the D (6 bases). Germline-derived CDR1 and CDR2 are SGHAT and FQDESV (reference sequence). V was clipped by 1 base and J by 2 bases, with 9 bases between them. This CDR3 contains 15 residues.